The entry below describes one TCR beta chain. Its matching antigen is unknown. This sample was included in a study of T cell responses to AZD1222 COVID-19 vaccine. General study findings and limits: No day 14 peak samples; only post-peak repertoires were characterized. Receipt of two AZD1222 doses was followed by a rise in Spike-specific TCR breadth and depth. In a largely white British group with more females than males, clonal diversity was possibly underestimated.

There are 13 residues in the CDR3. Germline CDR1 MGHRA, CDR2 YSYEKL. Between the trimmed V and J ends, which lost 1 base and 5 bases, there was a span of 6 bases. Data came from immunoSEQ multiplex PCR; TCRdb stores just in-frame clones and leaves some out. The table lists fewer than 120,000 clones, 94% of them singletons. The chain uses TRBV4-1 and TRBJ2-1, with no clear D. The specimen comprised peripheral blood, sampled 28 days after the second AZD1222 dose. The sequence derives from an adult who received the AZD1222 COVID-19 vaccine. CDR3 sequence: CASSQGPNNEQFF. The CDR3, as DNA: TGCGCCAGCAGCCAAGGTCCCAACAATGAGCAGTTCTTC.